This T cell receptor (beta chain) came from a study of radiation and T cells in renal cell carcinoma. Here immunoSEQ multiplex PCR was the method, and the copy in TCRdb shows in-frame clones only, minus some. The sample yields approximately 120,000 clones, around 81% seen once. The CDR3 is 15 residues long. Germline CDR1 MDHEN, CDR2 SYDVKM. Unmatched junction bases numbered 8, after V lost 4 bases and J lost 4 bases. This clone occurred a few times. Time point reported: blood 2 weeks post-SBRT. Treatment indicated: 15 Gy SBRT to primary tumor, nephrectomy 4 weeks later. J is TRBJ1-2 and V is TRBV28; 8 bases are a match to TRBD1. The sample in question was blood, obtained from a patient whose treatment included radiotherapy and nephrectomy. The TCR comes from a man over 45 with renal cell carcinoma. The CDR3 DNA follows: TGTGCCAGCAGTTCCAGGGGGCGCCGGAGCTATGGCTACACCTTC. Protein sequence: CASSSRGRRSYGYTF.